This T cell receptor beta chain was recorded in a study of blood T cells in healthy people across ages. Study-level information: Roughly one uniquely barcoded beta molecule per two T cells was captured.

CDR1 and CDR2 (germline): SGHAT, FQNNGV. CDR3 length equals 17 residues. V trimming: 3 bases; J trimming: 4 bases; junction bases outside the gene matches: 10. Study-level results: Whereas aged donors had fewer naive CD4+ cells, long-lived donors had more of them and higher diversity.

This clonotype appeared a single time. Its antigen remains unidentified. Alongside a J-beta primer mix, a sample-barcoded 5' primer served in a second PCR lasting roughly 6 to 12 cycles. Every single cDNA molecule received a tag from a template-switch adaptor with 12 random nucleotides. TCRdb fed the 5' RACE reads into MiXCR, producing one record per CDR3 protein. The sample shows about 1.4 million distinct CDR3 sequences, approximately 60% of them seen only once. The sequenced material came from blood. This sequence was found in a man aged 18 to 30 in good health. This chain joins TRBV11-2 and TRBJ2-5, with TRBD2 matching over 11 bases. The CDR3 reads CASSFGTSGSGGETQYF. The CDR3 DNA follows: TGTGCCAGCAGCTTCGGAACTAGCGGGAGCGGTGGAGAGACCCAGTACTTC.